This T cell receptor beta chain was captured in a study of early T cells in non-severe SARS-CoV-2 infection. The V end lost 5 bases, the J end lost 0 bases, and 14 bases lay between the germline ends. The CDR3 consists of 17 residues. The V gene's germline CDR1 is SGHTA and CDR2 FQGTGA. In TCRdb, the 5' RACE reads were re-called with MiXCR into one record per CDR3 protein. The top ten hold about 1.5% of the sample, which has fewer than 85,000 distinct CDR3 sequences, approximately 15% seen once. The sequenced sample was whole blood. The chain combines TRBV7-3 with TRBJ2-6, with D tentatively TRBD1 (6 bases). This receptor was identified in an adult who was a healthcare worker with PCR-confirmed SARS-CoV-2 infection or an uninfected control (not recorded which). DNA for the CDR3: TGTGCCAGCAGCCCGCAGACAGGTCCCTCTGGGGCCAACGTCCTGACTTTC. It is translated as CASSPQTGPSGANVLTF.